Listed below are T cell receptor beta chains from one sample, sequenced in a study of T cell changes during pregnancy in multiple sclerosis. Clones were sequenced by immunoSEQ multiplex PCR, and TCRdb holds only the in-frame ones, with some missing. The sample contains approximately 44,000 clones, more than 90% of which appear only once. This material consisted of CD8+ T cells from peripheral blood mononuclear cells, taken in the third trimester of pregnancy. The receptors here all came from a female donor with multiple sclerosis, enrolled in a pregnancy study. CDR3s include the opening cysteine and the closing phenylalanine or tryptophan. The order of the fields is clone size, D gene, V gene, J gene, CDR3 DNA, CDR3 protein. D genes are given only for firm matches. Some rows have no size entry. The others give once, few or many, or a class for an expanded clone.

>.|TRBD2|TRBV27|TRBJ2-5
TGTGCCAGCAGTTTTTCGGTAGCGGGAATCCAAGAGACCCAGTACTTC
CASSFSVAGIQETQYF
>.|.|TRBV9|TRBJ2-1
TGTGCCAGCAGCGTATGGCCATACAATGAGCAGTTCTTC
CASSVWPYNEQFF
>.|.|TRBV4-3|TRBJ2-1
TGCGCCAGCAGCCAAGATTGGGCTAGCGCCTACAATGAGCAGTTCTTC
CASSQDWASAYNEQFF
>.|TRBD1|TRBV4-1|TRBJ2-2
TGCGCCAGCAGCCTCTTTCTTTCAGGGGGCACCGGGGAGCTGTTTTTT
CASSLFLSGGTGELFF
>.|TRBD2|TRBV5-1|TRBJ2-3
TGCGCCAGCAGCTTGGCCGGGGGGGAATCGCAGTATTTT
CASSLAGGESQYF
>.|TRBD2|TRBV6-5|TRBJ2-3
TGTGCCAGCAGTTACTCAACTAGCGGGGGGGTAGATACGCAGTATTTT
CASSYSTSGGVDTQYF
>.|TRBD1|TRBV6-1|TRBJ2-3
TGTGCCAGCAGTGGGTCGACAGGGCGTCCAGATACGCAGTATTTT
CASSGSTGRPDTQYF
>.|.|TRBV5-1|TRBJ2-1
TGCGCCAGCAGCCACGAGGGGGAGAGCTCCTACAATGAGCAGTTCTTC
CASSHEGESSYNEQFF
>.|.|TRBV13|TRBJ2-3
TGTGCCAGCAGCTCCCAGGTAAAATGGACAGATACGCAGTATTTT
CASSSQVKWTDTQYF
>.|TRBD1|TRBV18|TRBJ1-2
TGTGCCAGCTCACCACCGGGACAGGGTTATGGCTACACCTTC
CASSPPGQGYGYTF
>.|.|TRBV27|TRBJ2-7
TGTGCCAGCAGTTCCCCCTGGGGGCAGTCCTACGAGCAGTACTTC
CASSSPWGQSYEQYF
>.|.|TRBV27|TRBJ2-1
TGTGCCAGCAGTTTATCGTCCAGCGGGTACAATGAGCAGTTCTTC
CASSLSSSGYNEQFF
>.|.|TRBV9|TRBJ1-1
TGTGCCAGCAGCGTAGCTAAGGGCGGGACTGAAGCTTTCTTT
CASSVAKGGTEAFF
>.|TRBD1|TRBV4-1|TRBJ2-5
TGCGCCAGCAGCCAAGACGAAGACAGGGGACAGCAAGAGACCCAGTACTTC
CASSQDEDRGQQETQYF
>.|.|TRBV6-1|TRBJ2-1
TGTGCCAGCATGCGGCAGCAGCACAATGAGCAGTTCTTC
CASMRQQHNEQFF
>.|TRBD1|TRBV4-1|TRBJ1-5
TGCGCCAGCAGTACAGGGGCCCGGACATATAGCAATCAGCCCCAGCATTTT
CASSTGARTYSNQPQHF
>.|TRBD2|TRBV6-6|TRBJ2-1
TGTGCCAGCAGTATGACGCGGGGGGGAGGATACAATGAGCAGTTCTTC
CASSMTRGGGYNEQFF
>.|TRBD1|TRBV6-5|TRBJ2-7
TGTGCCAGCAGCTGGACAGGGGATGAGCAGTACTTC
CASSWTGDEQYF
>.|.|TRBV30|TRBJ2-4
TGTGCCTGGGGATCAGGGGGGTTAGACATTCAGTACTTC
CAWGSGGLDIQYF
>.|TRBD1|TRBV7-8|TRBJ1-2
TGTGCCAGCAGCTCGTTCCGGGACAGGGGTACCTCGGAGAGGGGCTACACCTTC
CASSSFRDRGTSERGYTF
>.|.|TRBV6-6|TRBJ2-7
TGTGCCAGCAGCCCTTCCTACGAGCAGTACTTC
CASSPSYEQYF
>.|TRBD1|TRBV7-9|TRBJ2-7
TGTGCCAGCAGTCGAGGGACAGACTACGAGCAGTACTTC
CASSRGTDYEQYF
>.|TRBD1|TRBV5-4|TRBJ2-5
TGTGCCAACAGTTCTCTAGGACAGGGCCCCCAAGAGACCCAGTACTTC
CANSSLGQGPQETQYF
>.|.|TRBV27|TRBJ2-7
TGTGCCAGCAGTTTAAGTTCAGGGTTGGACTACGAGCAGTACTTC
CASSLSSGLDYEQYF
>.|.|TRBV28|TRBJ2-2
TGTGCCAGCAGTTTATGGGAGGGGACCGGGGAGCTGTTTTTT
CASSLWEGTGELFF
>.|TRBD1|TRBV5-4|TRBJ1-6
TGTGCCAGCCAGCCGGGACAGGGGGAGTCACCCCTCCACTTT
CASQPGQGESPLHF
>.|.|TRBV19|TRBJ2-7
TGTGCCAGTAGTATTTCAGCGGAGGTGTCCTACGAGCAGTACTTC
CASSISAEVSYEQYF
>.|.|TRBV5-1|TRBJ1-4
TGCGCCAGCAGCTCGACTTCAGGGCTCAATGAAAAACTGTTTTTT
CASSSTSGLNEKLFF
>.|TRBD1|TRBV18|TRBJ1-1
TGTGCCAGCTCACCACCGGGACAGACAATGAACACTGAAGCTTTCTTT
CASSPPGQTMNTEAFF
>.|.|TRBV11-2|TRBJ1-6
TGTGCCAGCAGCCCCCGACAGCCTAATTCACCCCTCCACTTT
CASSPRQPNSPLHF
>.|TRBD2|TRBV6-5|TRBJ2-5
TGTGCCAGCAGACCCAGCGGGAACGAACAAGAGACCCAGTACTTC
CASRPSGNEQETQYF
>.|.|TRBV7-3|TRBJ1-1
TGTGCCAGCAGCTTAGTGGGGGGTAGGACTGAAGCTTTCTTT
CASSLVGGRTEAFF
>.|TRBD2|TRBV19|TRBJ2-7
TGTGCCAGTAGTCCAGTCCGGGAGGGGAGGGAGGAGCAGTACTTC
CASSPVREGREEQYF
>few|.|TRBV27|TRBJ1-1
TGTGCCAGCCGACTATCCGGTCGTGAAGCTTTCTTT
CASRLSGREAFF
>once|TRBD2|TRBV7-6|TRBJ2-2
TGTGCCAGCAGCCGACTCCTAGCGGGGGGGCTAGTCACCGGGGAGCTGTTTTTT
CASSRLLAGGLVTGELFF
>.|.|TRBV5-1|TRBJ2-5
TGCGCCAGCAGCGCACACCAAGGGGTCCAAGAGACCCAGTACTTC
CASSAHQGVQETQYF